The rows below give T cell receptor beta chains drawn from one sample of a study of CD8 T cells in Susac syndrome. In TCRdb, the immunoSEQ multiplex PCR reads were re-called with MiXCR into one record per CDR3 protein. The top ten hold 0.096% of the sample, which has approximately 120,000 distinct CDR3 sequences, roughly 95% seen once. Sequenced material: CD4+ T cells from PBMCs. The receptors come from a human donor in good health. Both conserved end residues are part of each CDR3. D genes are given only for firm matches. Some rows have no size entry. The others give once, few or many, or a class for an expanded clone.

d_gene,len,j_gene,abundance,v_gene,CDR3nt,CDR3aa
NA,14,TRBJ2-7,once,TRBV2,TGTGCCAGCAGTTCGCGGGACAGCTCCTACGAGCAGTACTTC,CASSSRDSSYEQYF
NA,12,TRBJ1-2,NA,TRBV2,TGTGCCAGCAGTGATCGAGGGACTGGCTACACCTTC,CASSDRGTGYTF
TRBD1,14,TRBJ1-1,NA,TRBV3-1,TGTGCCAGCAGCCAGGGGAGGACAGGAGTTGAAGCTTTCTTT,CASSQGRTGVEAFF
TRBD1,17,TRBJ1-6,NA,TRBV10-3,TGTGCCATCAGTGAGTTACAGGGGGGATCCTATAATTCACCCCTCCACTTT,CAISELQGGSYNSPLHF
TRBD1,13,TRBJ2-7,NA,TRBV19,TGTGCCAGTAGTGGGACAGGATCCTACGAGCAGTACTTC,CASSGTGSYEQYF
NA,16,TRBJ2-6,NA,TRBV18,TGTGCCAGCTCACCAAGGGTCCCCTCTGGGGCCAACGTCCTGACTTTC,CASSPRVPSGANVLTF
NA,18,TRBJ2-2,NA,TRBV18,TGTGCCAGCTCACCACTCGCTCCCGGGTTAAGTGGGACCGGGGAGCTGTTTTTT,CASSPLAPGLSGTGELFF
TRBD1,14,TRBJ2-7,NA,TRBV20-1,TGCAGTGCTCCAAGGACAGGGGTGGTCTCCGAGCAGTACTTC,CSAPRTGVVSEQYF
NA,15,TRBJ2-2,NA,TRBV28,TGTGCCAGCGCTACCGGGGCGTGGAGCACCGGGGAGCTGTTTTTT,CASATGAWSTGELFF
NA,13,TRBJ1-2,NA,TRBV23-1,TGCGCCAGCAGTGGGAAGGGAAGTCAAGGCTACACCTTC,CASSGKGSQGYTF
NA,13,TRBJ2-7,NA,TRBV5-1,TGCGCCAGCAGCTTGGATGGGGGCCACGAGCAGTACTTC,CASSLDGGHEQYF
NA,14,TRBJ2-5,NA,TRBV30,TGTGCCTGGAGGGGTAAAGCAGGGGCCGAGACCCAGTACTTC,CAWRGKAGAETQYF
TRBD1,15,TRBJ1-5,NA,TRBV20-1,TGCAGTGCCCGGAAATACCGACAGGGAGATCAGCCCCAGCATTTT,CSARKYRQGDQPQHF
TRBD2,16,TRBJ2-7,NA,TRBV6-2/TRBV6-3,TGTGCCAGCACCCCGCCCCAGGAGCGGGGGAACTACGAGCAGTACTTC,CASTPPQERGNYEQYF
NA,13,TRBJ1-2,NA,TRBV27,TGTGCCAGCAGACTGAGGGGACACGATGGCTACACCTTC,CASRLRGHDGYTF
NA,15,TRBJ2-7,NA,TRBV3-1,TGTGCCAGCAGCCAAGATGGGGGCGCAGGGGACGAGCAGTACTTC,CASSQDGGAGDEQYF
NA,13,TRBJ2-2,NA,TRBV7-8,TGTGCCAGTACATACTCTGGGACCGGGGAGCTGTTTTTT,CASTYSGTGELFF
TRBD1,16,TRBJ2-6,NA,TRBV7-2,TGTGCCAGCAGTTCCGGGACAGGGGCTGGGGCCAACGTCCTGACTTTC,CASSSGTGAGANVLTF
NA,17,TRBJ2-6,NA,TRBV7-6,TGTGCCAGCAGCTTAGGACAGACCCACTCTGGGGCCAACGTCCTGACTTTC,CASSLGQTHSGANVLTF
TRBD2,15,TRBJ2-7,NA,TRBV9,TGTGCCAGCAGCGTAGAGTCTAGCGGGACAAACGAGCAGTACTTC,CASSVESSGTNEQYF